The clone carrying this TCR beta chain was counted a single time. The data are from a study of technical replicates of blood from a handful of donors. The data were produced by immunoSEQ multiplex PCR, yet TCRdb's version contains in-frame clones alone and is incomplete. Of around 54,000 clones listed, around 96% were seen once; the top ten hold 0.39%. The CDR3 has 17 amino acids. Looked up from germline, CDR1 is KGHSH and CDR2 is LQKENI. V was shortened by 3 bases and J by 4 bases, with 20 bases between the two germline ends. This receptor was taken from a human donor in good health. The genes are TRBV18 and TRBJ2-3; D is ambiguous. The sequenced material came from T cells isolated from PBMCs. The CDR3 protein is CASSPLEVSRLADTQYF. The CDR3 region has the DNA TGTGCCAGCTCACCTCTTGAAGTGAGCAGGCTCGCAGATACGCAGTATTTT.